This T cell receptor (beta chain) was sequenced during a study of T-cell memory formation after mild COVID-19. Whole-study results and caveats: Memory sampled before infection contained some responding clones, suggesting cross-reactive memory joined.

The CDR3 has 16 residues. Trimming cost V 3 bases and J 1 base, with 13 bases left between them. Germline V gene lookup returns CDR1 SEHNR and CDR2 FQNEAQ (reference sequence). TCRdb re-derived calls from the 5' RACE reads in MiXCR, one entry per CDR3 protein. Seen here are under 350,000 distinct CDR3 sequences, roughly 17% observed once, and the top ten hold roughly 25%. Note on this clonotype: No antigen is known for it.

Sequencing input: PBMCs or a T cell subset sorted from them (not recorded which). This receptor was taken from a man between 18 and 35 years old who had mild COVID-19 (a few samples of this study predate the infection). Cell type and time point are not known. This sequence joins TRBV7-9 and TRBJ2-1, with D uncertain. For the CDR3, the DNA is TGTGCCAGCAGCTTGCCCGACGGATTATCCTACAATGAGCAGTTCTTC. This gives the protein CASSLPDGLSYNEQFF.